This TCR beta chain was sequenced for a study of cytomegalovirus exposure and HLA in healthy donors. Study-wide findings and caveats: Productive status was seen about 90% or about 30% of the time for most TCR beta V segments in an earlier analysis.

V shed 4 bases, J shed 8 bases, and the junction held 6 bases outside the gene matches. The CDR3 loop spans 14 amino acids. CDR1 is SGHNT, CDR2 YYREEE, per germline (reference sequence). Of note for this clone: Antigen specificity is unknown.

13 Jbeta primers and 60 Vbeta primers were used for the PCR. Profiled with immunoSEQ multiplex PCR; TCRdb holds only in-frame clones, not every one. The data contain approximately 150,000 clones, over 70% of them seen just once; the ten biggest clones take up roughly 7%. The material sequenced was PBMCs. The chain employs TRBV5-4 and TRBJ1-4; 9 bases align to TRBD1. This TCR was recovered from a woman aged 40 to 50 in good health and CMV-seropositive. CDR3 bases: TGTGCCAGCAGCACAACAGGGGGCAGAGAAAAACTGTTTTTT. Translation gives CASSTTGGREKLFF.